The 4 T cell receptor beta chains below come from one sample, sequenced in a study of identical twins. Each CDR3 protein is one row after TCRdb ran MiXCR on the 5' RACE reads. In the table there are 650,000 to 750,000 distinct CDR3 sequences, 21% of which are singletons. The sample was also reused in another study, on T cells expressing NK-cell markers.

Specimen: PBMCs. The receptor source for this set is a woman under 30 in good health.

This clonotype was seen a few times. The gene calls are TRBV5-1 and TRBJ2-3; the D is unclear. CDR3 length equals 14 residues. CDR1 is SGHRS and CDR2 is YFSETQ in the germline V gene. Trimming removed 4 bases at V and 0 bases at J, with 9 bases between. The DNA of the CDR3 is TGCGCCAGCAGCGGGTCCGGTAGCACAGATACGCAGTATTTT. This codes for CASSGSGSTDTQYF. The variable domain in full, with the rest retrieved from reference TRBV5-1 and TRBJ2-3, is KAGVTQTPRYLIKTRGQQVTLSCSPISGHRSVSWYQQTPGQGLQFLFEYFSETQRNKGNFPGRFSGRQFSNSRSEMNVSTLELGDSALYLCASSGSGSTDTQYFGPGTRLTVL.

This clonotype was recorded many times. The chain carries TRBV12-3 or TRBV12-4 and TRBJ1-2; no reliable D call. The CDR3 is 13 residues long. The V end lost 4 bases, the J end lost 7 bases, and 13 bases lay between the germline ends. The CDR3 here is CASSYDGHAGYTF. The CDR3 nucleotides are TGTGCCAGCAGTTATGACGGGCATGCTGGCTACACCTTC.

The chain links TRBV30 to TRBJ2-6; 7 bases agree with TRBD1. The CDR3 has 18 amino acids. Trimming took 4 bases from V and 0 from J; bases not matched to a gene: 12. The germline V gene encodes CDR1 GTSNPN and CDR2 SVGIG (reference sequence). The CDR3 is CAWNAPGTVSSGANVLTF. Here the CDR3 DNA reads TGTGCCTGGAACGCCCCCGGGACAGTCAGCTCTGGGGCCAACGTCCTGACTTTC.

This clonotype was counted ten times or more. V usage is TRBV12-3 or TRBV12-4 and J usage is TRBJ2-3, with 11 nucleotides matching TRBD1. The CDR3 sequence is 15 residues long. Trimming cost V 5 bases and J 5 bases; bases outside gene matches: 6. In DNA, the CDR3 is TGTGCCAGCAGTCCACGGGACAGGGGGAGAGATACGCAGTATTTT. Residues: CASSPRDRGRDTQYF.